This T cell receptor beta chain stems from a study of vaccination and CD4 T cells after COVID-19. The wider study: Convalescent participants consisted of six males and four females, two being Hispanic. Stimulation of the cells used overlapping spike peptide pools from SARS-CoV-2 and from the common cold coronaviruses HCoV-NL63, HCoV-OC43 and HCoV-229E. Notes on the study in general: The appearance of a median roughly 89% of reactive clones in convalescent patients occurred only post-vaccination.

Treatment reported: roughly nine-day PBMC culture with coronavirus spike peptide pools or control peptides (ViraFEST assay). Peptide pools at 8.5 to 10 ug/ml stimulated roughly 1.9 million PBMCs per well with approximately 9.3 IU/ml IL-2. The Oncomine TCR Beta short-read assay generated sequence data from the DNA of cultured CD4+ T cells. Using its own MiXCR run on the PCR reads, TCRdb lists one record per CDR3 protein. The sample comprises over 8,500 distinct CDR3 sequences, about 50% of which are singletons, and under 25% rests with the top ten. Regarding this clonotype: Antigen specificity is unknown.

Germline V gene sequence: CDR1 SGHTA, CDR2 FQGNSA. This CDR3 region has 15 residues. V was shortened by 5 bases and J by 2 bases, with 16 bases between the two germline ends. The source of this sequence is a human donor who had recovered from COVID-19. The J gene is TRBJ2-7, the V gene TRBV7-2, with D possibly TRBD2 on 6 matching bases. Material: CD4+ T cells from blood, cultured in vitro. CDR3 in DNA: TGTGCCAGCAGCGTTAGGACGGGGGACCCCTACGAGCAGTACTTC. Translation gives CASSVRTGDPYEQYF.